This TCR beta chain was profiled in a study of molecular identifiers for immune sequencing clone quantification. Findings and limits, study-wide: Clones above 20 RNA copies held over 97% of effector molecules, under 1% in naive cells.

MiXCR was run by TCRdb on the PCR reads, yielding one entry per CDR3 protein. There are about half a million distinct CDR3 sequences in the sample; about 25% occur only once, and around 0.79% lies in the top ten. The count of this clonotype is one. The target antigen is unknown. V was pared by 6 bases and J by 4 bases, with 14 bases of the junction left unmatched. This CDR3 spans 16 amino acids. Germline CDR1 and CDR2: SNHLY and FYNNEI. The V gene is TRBV2, the J gene TRBJ1-2, with 7 positions matching TRBD1. Specimen: naive CD8+ T cells from blood, with Jurkat cell RNA spiked in. As for subset: FACS-sorted CD8+CD4-CCR7+CD45RA+ naive T cells. The TCR was taken from a human donor in good health. Some libraries in this study had Jurkat cell RNA spiked in. The CDR3 DNA sequence: TGTGCCAGCAGCAGCGGGAGACAGGGAGTTTTCTATGGCTACACCTTC. It specifies CASSSGRQGVFYGYTF.